The next 27 T cell receptor beta chains were all read from a single sample in a study of cytomegalovirus exposure and HLA in healthy donors. This table comes from immunoSEQ multiplex PCR, and its TCRdb copy is limited to in-frame clones, with some not included. The repertoire consists of around 58,000 clones, with around 89% occurring once and the leading ten covering 1.7%. The source material was PBMCs. Source of these receptors: a woman aged 18 to 35 in good health and CMV-seronegative.

CDR3 amino acids: CASSLRTDSSYEQYF. In nucleotides, the CDR3 is TGCGCCAGCAGCCTTAGGACAGATAGCTCCTACGAGCAGTACTTC. The gene calls are TRBV5-1 and TRBJ2-7, with a tentative D call TRBD1 (6 bases). Germline V gene lookup returns CDR1 SGHRS and CDR2 YFSETQ. Trimming took off 4 bases at V and 0 bases at J, with 14 bases between the two ends. This CDR3 has 15 amino acids.

The chain is built from TRBV21-1 and TRBJ2-1; the table's D gene call, TRBD1, was not cross checked with the DNA. TRBV21-1 is flagged as a pseudogene. The CDR3 is 16 amino acids. CDR3 region: CASSLTGQGNYNEQFF. CDR3 nucleotides: TGTGCCAGCAGCTTAACGGGACAGGGGAATTACAATGAGCAGTTCTTC.

This clone was counted once. The CDR3, as DNA: TGTGCCAGCAGCTATCGACTAGCGGGAGGTTACGAGCAGTACTTC. Translated, it gives CASSYRLAGGYEQYF. V gene TRBV7-6 combines with J gene TRBJ2-7, with 13 bases fitting TRBD2. The CDR3 has 15 residues. Germline loops: CDR1 SGHVS, CDR2 FNYEAQ. V lost 4 bases and J lost 4; bases outside the gene matches: 4.

To note about this clone: Other nucleotide sequences in the sample specify the same CDR3. The chain is built from TRBV9 and TRBJ2-3; TRBD2 is a possible D gene (6 bases). Germline CDR1 reads SGDLS; CDR2 reads YYNGEE. The CDR3 loop spans 14 amino acids. The V gene lost 2 bases and the J gene lost 0 bases, with 7 bases spanning the gap. The CDR3 spells CASSVGGSTDTQYF. In DNA, the CDR3 is TGTGCCAGCAGCGTGGGGGGAAGCACAGATACGCAGTATTTT.

This clone is a singleton in its sample. The chain uses TRBV6-6 and TRBJ1-5, with unresolved D. Germline CDR1 and CDR2: MNHNY and SVGAGI (reference sequence). With 2 bases removed from V and 5 bases from J, the gap between germline ends came to 7 bases. This CDR3 has 13 residues. As DNA, the CDR3 is TGTGCCAGCAGTTACCAGGCTTATCAGCCCCAGCATTTT. Amino acid sequence: CASSYQAYQPQHF.

The genes are TRBV29-1 and TRBJ1-5, with 9 positions matching TRBD1. CDR3 length equals 12 residues. CDR1 and CDR2 (germline): SQVTM, ANQGSEA. The J segment lost 4 bases and the V segment lost 7 bases, leaving 2 bases of the junction unmatched. The CDR3 loop reads CSAGTGNQPQHF. The CDR3 nucleotides read TGCAGCGCCGGGACAGGGAATCAGCCCCAGCATTTT. Together with reference TRBV29-1 and TRBJ1-5, the CDR3 gives the full variable domain: SAVISQKPSRDICQRGTSLTIQCQVDSQVTMMFWYRQQPGQSLTLIATANQGSEATYESGFVIDKFPISRPNLTFSTLTVSNMSPEDSSIYLCSAGTGNQPQHFGDGTRLSIL.

V and J are TRBV27 and TRBJ2-4, with D maybe TRBD2 (5 bases). Germline loops: CDR1 MNHEY, CDR2 SMNVEV (reference sequence). The germline V and J ends were trimmed by 5 bases and 9 bases, with 14 bases remaining between them. The CDR3 runs to 13 residues. The chain's CDR3 is CASSQTSRGIQYF. The CDR3 DNA reads as TGTGCCAGCAGTCAAACTTCACGGGGCATTCAGTACTTC.

This sequence joins TRBV7-2 and TRBJ2-3; 7 bases fit TRBD1. CDR3 length: 13 amino acids. Trimming cost V 3 bases and J 5 bases; bases outside gene matches: 2. CDR1 and CDR2 from the germline V gene are SGHTA and FQGNSA. In DNA, the CDR3 is TGTGCCAGCAGCTTGTACAGGGGAGATACGCAGTATTTT. Residues: CASSLYRGDTQYF.

The chain combines TRBV15 with TRBJ2-2; TRBD1 matches 8 bases. The CDR3 loop spans 16 amino acids. Germline V gene data show CDR1 as LNHNV and CDR2 as YYDKDF (reference sequence). V shed 5 bases and J 6 bases; nucleotides not matched to a gene: 11. The CDR3 DNA reads as TGTGCCACCAGCGCCCGTGGAACAGGGGGTTCCGGGGAGCTGTTTTTT. This encodes CATSARGTGGSGELFF.

V and J are TRBV7-8 and TRBJ2-7, with 7 bases fitting TRBD1. The germline V gene encodes CDR1 SGHVS and CDR2 FQNEAQ. CDR3 length: 13 residues. J lost 6 bases, V lost 5 bases, and 7 bases had no gene match. CDR3 loop: CASSGTVGVEQYF. Here the CDR3 DNA reads TGTGCCAGCAGCGGGACAGTCGGAGTCGAGCAGTACTTC.

V is TRBV28 and J is TRBJ2-2, with TRBD2 identical over 8 bases. Trimming at V came to 3 bases and at J to 3 bases, leaving 3 bases not matched to a gene. The germline gives CDR1 MDHEN, CDR2 SYDVKM. This CDR3 region has 15 residues. Here the CDR3 DNA reads TGTGCCAGCAGTTTCGGGGGGGCCTACACCGGGGAGCTGTTTTTT. This translates into CASSFGGAYTGELFF.

A single count supports this clone. This sequence joins TRBV19 and TRBJ2-1, with TRBD2 matching 9 bases. This CDR3 comprises 16 residues. CDR1 is LNHDA and CDR2 is SQIVND in the germline V gene (reference sequence). The J segment lost 10 bases and the V segment lost 3 bases, leaving 13 bases of the junction unmatched. The CDR3 DNA reads as TGTGCCAGTAGTATTCAAGCTAGCGGGGTGAATGTCGAGCAGTTCTTC. Its translation: CASSIQASGVNVEQFF.

The V call is TRBV19, the J call TRBJ2-7, with D unclear. Per the germline V gene, CDR1 is LNHDA and CDR2 is SQIVND (reference sequence). The CDR3 has 13 residues. Trimming pared 8 bases from V and 1 base from J, leaving 12 bases between. CDR3 amino acids: CASARVPSYEQYF. The DNA of the CDR3 is TGTGCCAGTGCCCGGGTTCCGTCCTACGAGCAGTACTTC.

This chain connects TRBV4-1 to TRBJ2-3; TRBD1 might be the D (6 bases). Trimming took off 6 bases at V and 3 bases at J, with 13 bases between the two ends. Germline-derived CDR1 and CDR2 are MGHRA and YSYEKL. The CDR3 length is 14 residues. The CDR3 DNA reads TGCGCCAGCAGTCCGGGACACCGAACAGATACGCAGTATTTT. Residues: CASSPGHRTDTQYF.

This chain links TRBV2 with TRBJ2-7; D is possibly TRBD1 (6 bases). With 6 bases removed from V and 5 bases from J, the gap between germline ends came to 17 bases. Germline CDR1 SNHLY, CDR2 FYNNEI. The CDR3 totals 14 residues. The CDR3 here is CASRNDRLINEQYF. In DNA form, the CDR3 reads TGTGCCAGCAGAAACGACAGGCTGATCAACGAGCAGTACTTC.

The rearrangement joins TRBV19 to TRBJ1-1; no clear D gene. V dropped 7 bases and J dropped 7 bases, with 10 bases sitting between them. Germline V CDR1 and CDR2: LNHDA, SQIVND (reference sequence). This CDR3 region has 11 residues. The CDR3 nucleotides read TGTGCCAGTATGAGGGCGGATGAAGCTTTCTTT. Its translation: CASMRADEAFF.

The chain has TRBV4-2 and TRBJ2-5, with D possibly being TRBD2 (7 bases). The CDR3 has 15 amino acids. The germline gives CDR1 LGHNA, CDR2 YNFKEQ. V was pared by 4 bases and J by 4 bases, with 16 bases between. In nucleotides, the CDR3 is TGTGCCAGCAGCCCTGCGGCCGGGGGGCCAGAGACCCAGTACTTC. Translated, it gives CASSPAAGGPETQYF.

The J gene is TRBJ1-2, the V gene TRBV11-2; D is perhaps TRBD1 (6 bases). CDR1 SGHAT and CDR2 FQNNGV come from the germline V gene. Trimming took off 2 bases at V and 8 bases at J, with 15 bases between the two ends. The CDR3 totals 14 residues. CDR3 in DNA: TGTGCCAGCAGCTTACTACAGGGTGTCTCCGGCTACACCTTC. This translates into CASSLLQGVSGYTF.

CDR3 nucleotides: TGTGCCAGCAGCTCCAACACGTTTCCCACAGATACGCAGTATTTT. Residues: CASSSNTFPTDTQYF. This chain joins TRBV11-1 and TRBJ2-3, with no clear D. CDR3 length equals 15 residues. The V and J ends lost 4 bases and 2 bases respectively, with 13 bases between them. Per the germline V gene, CDR1 is SGHAT and CDR2 is FQDESV (reference sequence).

V is TRBV4-2 and J is TRBJ2-1; 10 bases map to TRBD2. Germline CDR1 reads LGHNA; CDR2 reads YNFKEQ. The V gene end was trimmed by 4 bases and the J gene end by 1 base; junction bases not matched to a gene: 10. CDR3 length: 18 amino acids. The CDR3 sequence: CASSPLAGGLGSYNEQFF. In DNA, the CDR3 is TGTGCCAGCAGCCCTTTAGCGGGAGGTTTAGGGTCCTACAATGAGCAGTTCTTC.

The chain combines TRBV10-2 with TRBJ2-3; 8 bases fit TRBD1. The CDR3 extends over 14 amino acids. Looked up from germline, CDR1 is WSHSY and CDR2 is SAAADI. The junction had 2 bases not matched to a gene; V was cut back by 5 bases and J by 1 base. The CDR3 sequence is CASSLTGGTDTQYF. The CDR3 DNA reads as TGCGCCAGCAGTTTGACAGGGGGCACAGATACGCAGTATTTT.

The V and J genes are TRBV30 and TRBJ1-5, with 9 bases identical to TRBD1. Germline V lookup: CDR1 GTSNPN, CDR2 SVGIG (reference sequence). J was trimmed by 2 bases and V by 3 bases; bases with no gene match: 11. This CDR3 region has 17 residues. The CDR3 coding sequence is TGTGCCTGGAGCGGAAGAACAGGGGGCCGGGGCAATCAGCCCCAGCATTTT. It yields the protein CAWSGRTGGRGNQPQHF.

This chain joins TRBV15 and TRBJ2-3; D remains unclear. V was pared by 5 bases and J by 5 bases, with 8 bases between. This CDR3 has 12 amino acids. Germline CDR1 LNHNV, CDR2 YYDKDF (reference sequence). The CDR3 region has the DNA TGTGCCACCAGCTTTGGCGGAGATACGCAGTATTTT. The encoded protein is CATSFGGDTQYF.

The chain links TRBV5-4 to TRBJ2-5; 7 bases line up with TRBD2. J gave up 3 bases and V 0 bases, and 2 bases lay outside the gene matches. Germline V gene sequence: CDR1 SGHNT, CDR2 YYREEE (reference sequence). The CDR3 extends over 14 amino acids. The CDR3 region is CASSLELAKETQYF. The CDR3 DNA is TGTGCCAGCAGCTTGGAACTAGCGAAAGAGACCCAGTACTTC. Full variable domain (missing parts from reference TRBV5-4 and TRBJ2-5): ETGVTQSPTHLIKTRGQQVTLRCSSQSGHNTVSWYQQALGQGPQFIFQYYREEENGRGNFPPRFSGLQFPNYSSELNVNALELDDSALYLCASSLELAKETQYFGPGTRLLVL.

This clone has a single count. A junction boundary mismatches the germline segment, possibly from a read error. The chain links TRBV7-2 to TRBJ2-5; the match to TRBD2 covers 10 bases. In germline, CDR1 is SGHTA, CDR2 FQGNSA. This CDR3 contains 12 residues. Written as DNA, the CDR3 is TGTGCCAGCAGCTTATATAGCGGGGGGTGGGACTTC. Protein sequence: CASSLYSGGWDF. Using reference TRBV7-2 and TRBJ2-5 for the parts outside the CDR3, the full variable domain is GAGVSQSPSNKVTEKGKDVELRCDPISGHTALYWYRQSLGQGLEFLIYFQGNSAPDKSGLPSDRFSAERTGGSVSTLTIQRTQQEDSAVYLCASSLYSGGWDFGPGTRLLVL.

The J gene is TRBJ2-1, the V gene TRBV5-6, with 11 bases identical to TRBD2. CDR1 SGHDT and CDR2 YYEEEE come from the germline V gene. V shed 4 bases and J 5 bases; nucleotides not matched to a gene: 8. The CDR3 runs to 16 residues. The CDR3 spells CASSRSGRGVDNEQFF. CDR3 DNA: TGTGCCAGCAGCCGTAGCGGGAGGGGAGTCGACAATGAGCAGTTCTTC.

The V and J genes are TRBV2 and TRBJ2-5; 10 positions agree with TRBD1. CDR3 size: 14 residues. J was trimmed by 5 bases and V by 6 bases; bases with no gene match: 6. The germline gives CDR1 SNHLY, CDR2 FYNNEI. CDR3 bases: TGTGCCAGCAGAGTCGGGACAGGGGACGAGACCCAGTACTTC. Amino acid sequence: CASRVGTGDETQYF.